This is a list of T cell receptor beta chains from one sample in a study of control samples from healthy donors and cancer patients. This table comes from immunoSEQ multiplex PCR, and its TCRdb copy is limited to in-frame clones, with some not included. The table has 150,000 to 170,000 clones, approximately 94% seen once. Material: blood. The receptor set was obtained from a middle-aged man in good health. The CDR3 runs from the conserved cysteine through the conserved F or W. Each record gives: clone size, V gene, J gene, D gene, CDR3 protein, CDR3 DNA. The D gene is left open where the match is weak. Where a row states a size, it is once, few, many or the class of an expanded clone; other rows omit it.

-,TRBV4-1,TRBJ1-2,TRBD1,CASSPRTGGNYGYTF,TGCGCCAGCAGCCCCAGGACAGGCGGTAACTATGGCTACACCTTC
once,TRBV4-1,TRBJ1-5,-,CASSQDTGTNQPQHF,TGCGCCAGCAGCCAAGATACAGGGACCAATCAGCCCCAGCATTTT
-,TRBV9,TRBJ2-3,TRBD2,CASSVRSGGGTDTQYF,TGTGCCAGCAGCGTCAGAAGCGGGGGGGGCACAGATACGCAGTATTTT
once,TRBV7-9,TRBJ1-2,TRBD1,CASRSNRQGADGYTF,TGTGCCAGCAGATCTAACCGACAGGGGGCGGACGGCTACACCTTC
-,TRBV12-5,TRBJ1-5,-,CASGLVPAGNQPQHF,TGTGCTAGTGGTTTGGTACCGGCGGGGAATCAGCCCCAGCATTTT
-,TRBV19,TRBJ2-2,-,CASRPRSTGGDTGELFF,TGTGCCAGTAGACCAAGGAGCACAGGGGGGGACACCGGGGAGCTGTTTTTT
-,TRBV9,TRBJ2-3,-,CASSVVGYTDTQYF,TGTGCCAGCAGCGTAGTCGGATACACAGATACGCAGTATTTT
-,TRBV6-2/TRBV6-3,TRBJ2-3,-,CASSWDRSDTQYF,TGTGCCAGCAGCTGGGACCGCTCGGATACGCAGTATTTT
-,TRBV14,TRBJ2-5,TRBD2,CASSHPGGATFETQYF,TGTGCCAGCAGCCATCCCGGGGGGGCAACTTTCGAGACCCAGTACTTC
-,TRBV27,TRBJ2-7,-,CASAWGASAYEQYF,TGTGCCAGCGCGTGGGGGGCGTCGGCCTACGAGCAGTACTTC
many,TRBV24-1,TRBJ1-1,-,CATSEYDRNTEAFF,TGTGCCACCAGTGAATACGACAGGAACACTGAAGCTTTCTTT
-,TRBV7-3,TRBJ1-6,-,CASSLNRYNSPLHF,TGTGCCAGCAGCTTAAACAGATATAATTCACCCCTCCACTTT
-,TRBV27,TRBJ1-1,-,CASSLDIPSNTEAFF,TGTGCCAGCAGTTTAGATATTCCCTCGAACACTGAAGCTTTCTTT
-,TRBV6-2/TRBV6-3,TRBJ2-6,-,CASSYPHAGANVLTF,TGTGCCAGCAGTTATCCTCATGCCGGGGCCAACGTCCTGACTTTC
-,TRBV27,TRBJ2-6,-,CASSFSGANVLTF,TGTGCCAGCAGTTTCTCTGGGGCCAACGTCCTGACTTTC
-,TRBV7-9,TRBJ2-7,-,CASSPISYEQYF,TGTGCCAGCAGCCCTATATCCTACGAGCAGTACTTC
-,TRBV4-3,TRBJ1-4,-,CASSQDWGAEEKLFF,TGCGCCAGCAGCCAAGATTGGGGGGCTGAGGAAAAACTGTTTTTT
-,TRBV12-3/TRBV12-4,TRBJ1-4,-,CASGGPGGEKLFF,TGTGCCAGCGGGGGCCCCGGAGGAGAAAAACTGTTTTTT
-,TRBV6-5,TRBJ1-1,-,CASSIQGGNTEAFF,TGTGCCAGCAGTATACAGGGTGGGAACACTGAAGCTTTCTTT
-,TRBV1,TRBJ2-7,-,CTSSQDKGTGGGEQYF,TGCACCAGCAGCCAAGATAAGGGGACAGGGGGTGGCGAGCAGTACTTC
-,TRBV30,TRBJ1-1,-,CASHTYTEAFF,TGTGCCTCCCACACGTACACTGAAGCTTTCTTT
-,TRBV4-3,TRBJ1-4,-,CASSQEGGPNEKLFF,TGCGCCAGCAGCCAAGAGGGAGGGCCTAATGAAAAACTGTTTTTT
-,TRBV4-3,TRBJ1-5,-,CASSQGGTYQPQHF,TGCGCCAGCAGCCAAGGGGGCACCTATCAGCCCCAGCATTTT
-,TRBV6-6,TRBJ1-5,TRBD1,CASSRRSGQGESHF,TGTGCCAGCAGCCGTCGGTCGGGACAGGGAGAGTCACATTTT
-,TRBV5-4,TRBJ1-3,TRBD1,CASSNPTGPGNTIYF,TGTGCCAGCAGCAACCCGACAGGGCCTGGAAACACCATATATTTT
-,TRBV12-5,TRBJ1-1,-,CASGLVVGTEAFF,TGTGCTAGTGGTTTGGTAGTGGGCACTGAAGCTTTCTTT
once,TRBV6-5,TRBJ1-2,-,CASRGGPNRYGYTF,TGTGCCAGCCGGGGTGGACCTAACCGGTATGGCTACACCTTC
-,TRBV5-1,TRBJ1-3,-,CASSFGDASGNTIYF,TGCGCCAGCAGCTTCGGTGATGCCTCTGGAAACACCATATATTTT
-,TRBV5-6,TRBJ1-2,-,CASSRLRDPTPHGYTF,TGTGCCAGCAGCCGTCTCCGGGACCCAACGCCCCATGGCTACACCTTC
-,TRBV6-7,TRBJ2-7,-,CASRVAETYEQYF,TGTGCCAGCAGGGTGGCAGAAACCTACGAGCAGTACTTC
-,TRBV6-5,TRBJ1-1,-,CASSHGLDTEAFF,TGTGCCAGCAGTCACGGACTGGACACTGAAGCTTTCTTT
-,TRBV7-9,TRBJ1-4,TRBD1,CASSRWDRGGEKLFF,TGTGCCAGCAGCCGATGGGACAGGGGAGGGGAAAAACTGTTTTTT
-,TRBV3-1/TRBV3-2,TRBJ2-1,TRBD2,CASSPSGPGLGFFYEQFF,TGTGCCAGCAGCCCAAGCGGCCCGGGACTAGGATTTTTTTATGAGCAGTTCTTC
-,TRBV10-2,TRBJ2-7,TRBD2,CASSEGESGGPLGEQYF,TGCGCCAGCAGTGAGGGGGAAAGCGGGGGCCCCTTAGGGGAGCAGTACTTC
-,TRBV11-2,TRBJ2-7,-,CASSLAGRAYEQYF,TGTGCCAGCAGCTTAGCGGGAAGGGCCTACGAGCAGTACTTC
-,TRBV14,TRBJ1-2,-,CASSQAATRNYGYTF,TGTGCCAGCAGCCAAGCCGCCACGAGAAACTATGGCTACACCTTC
-,TRBV19,TRBJ2-2,-,CASKNGDHYRTGELFF,TGTGCCAGTAAGAACGGAGATCATTATAGGACCGGGGAGCTGTTTTTT
-,TRBV12-3/TRBV12-4,TRBJ1-5,-,CASSDRVNQPQHF,TGTGCCAGCAGCGACAGAGTCAATCAGCCCCAGCATTTT
-,TRBV5-6,TRBJ2-1,TRBD2,CASSLPRTSGLNEQFF,TGTGCCAGCAGCTTGCCCCGGACTAGCGGGTTAAATGAGCAGTTCTTC
-,TRBV11-2,TRBJ1-1,-,CASSLRLAPNTEAFF,TGTGCCAGCAGCTTAAGGTTGGCCCCAAACACTGAAGCTTTCTTT
-,TRBV12-3/TRBV12-4,TRBJ1-5,-,CASSPGLNQPQHF,TGTGCCAGCAGCCCGGGCCTCAATCAGCCCCAGCATTTT
-,TRBV6-2/TRBV6-3,TRBJ2-3,TRBD2,CASSYPGGSDTQYF,TGTGCCAGCAGTTACCCGGGGGGGTCAGATACGCAGTATTTT